The sequence of this T cell receptor (beta chain) was determined in a study of blood T cell repertoires in COVID-19. Turning to the study itself: The samples span acute and convalescent COVID-19 from the United States, Italy and Spain.

Authors' methods: Reference gene primers were amplified, and this amplification served to estimate nucleated cell counts. Libraries were prepared by immunoSEQ multiplex PCR; TCRdb keeps only in-frame clonotypes and omits some of them. V and J calls and clone size come straight from that table; D and trimming were deduced from the DNA. The sample includes about 180,000 clones, roughly 88% of them seen just once. Germline lookup yields CDR1 SNHLY and CDR2 FYNNEI. The CDR3 extends over 13 amino acids. V lost 6 bases, J lost 4 bases, and 10 bases lay in between. This clonotype originated in a man aged 55 to 70 with acute or convalescent COVID-19. The sequencing sample was made of peripheral blood. The rearrangement uses TRBV2 and TRBJ1-5, with D possibly TRBD1 on 6 matching bases. CDR3 in DNA: TGTGCCAGCAGGGAGGACAGTAATCAGCCCCAGCATTTT. Translated, it gives CASREDSNQPQHF.